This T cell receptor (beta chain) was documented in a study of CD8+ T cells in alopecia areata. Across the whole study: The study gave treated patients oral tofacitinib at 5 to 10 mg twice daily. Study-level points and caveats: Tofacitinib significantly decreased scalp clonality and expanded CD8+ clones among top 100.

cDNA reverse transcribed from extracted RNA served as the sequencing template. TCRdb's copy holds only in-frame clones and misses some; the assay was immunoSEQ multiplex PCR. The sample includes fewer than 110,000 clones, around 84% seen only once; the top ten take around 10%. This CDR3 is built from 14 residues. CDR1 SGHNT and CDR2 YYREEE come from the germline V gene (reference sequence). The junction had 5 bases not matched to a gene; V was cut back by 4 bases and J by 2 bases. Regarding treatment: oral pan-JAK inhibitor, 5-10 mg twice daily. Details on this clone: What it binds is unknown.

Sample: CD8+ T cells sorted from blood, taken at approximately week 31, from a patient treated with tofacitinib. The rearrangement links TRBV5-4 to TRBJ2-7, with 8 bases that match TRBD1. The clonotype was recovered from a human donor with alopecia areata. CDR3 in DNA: TGTGCCAGCAGCATTGACAGGGGAGCCTACGAGCAGTACTTC. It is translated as CASSIDRGAYEQYF.